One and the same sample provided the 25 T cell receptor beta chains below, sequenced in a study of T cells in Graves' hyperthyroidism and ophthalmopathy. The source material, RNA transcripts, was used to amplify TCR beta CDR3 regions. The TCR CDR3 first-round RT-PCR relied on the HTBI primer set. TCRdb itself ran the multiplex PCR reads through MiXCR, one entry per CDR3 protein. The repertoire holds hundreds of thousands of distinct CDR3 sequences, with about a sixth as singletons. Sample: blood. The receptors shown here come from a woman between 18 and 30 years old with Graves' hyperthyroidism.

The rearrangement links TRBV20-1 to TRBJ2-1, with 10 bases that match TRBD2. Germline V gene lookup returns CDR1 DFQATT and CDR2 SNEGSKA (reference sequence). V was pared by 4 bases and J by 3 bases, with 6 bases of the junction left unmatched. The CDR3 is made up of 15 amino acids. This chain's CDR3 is CSATISGRNYNEQFF. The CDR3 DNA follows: TGCAGTGCTACCATTAGCGGGAGGAACTACAATGAGCAGTTCTTC.

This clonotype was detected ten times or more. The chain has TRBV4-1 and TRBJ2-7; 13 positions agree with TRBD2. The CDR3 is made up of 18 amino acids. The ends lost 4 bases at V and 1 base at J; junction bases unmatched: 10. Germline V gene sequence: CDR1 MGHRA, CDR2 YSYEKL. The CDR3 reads CASSLLKGTSGESYEQYF. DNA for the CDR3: TGCGCCAGCAGCCTGCTCAAAGGGACTAGCGGGGAGTCCTACGAGCAGTACTTC.

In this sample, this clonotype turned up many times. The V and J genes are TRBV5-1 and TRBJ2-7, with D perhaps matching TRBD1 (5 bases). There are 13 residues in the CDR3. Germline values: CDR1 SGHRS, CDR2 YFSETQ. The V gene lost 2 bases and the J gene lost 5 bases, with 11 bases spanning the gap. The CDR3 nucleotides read TGCGCCAGCAGCTTCCGGCAGGGTAACGAGCAGTACTTC. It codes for CASSFRQGNEQYF. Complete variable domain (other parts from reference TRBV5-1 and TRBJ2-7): KAGVTQTPRYLIKTRGQQVTLSCSPISGHRSVSWYQQTPGQGLQFLFEYFSETQRNKGNFPGRFSGRQFSNSRSEMNVSTLELGDSALYLCASSFRQGNEQYFGPGTRLTVT.

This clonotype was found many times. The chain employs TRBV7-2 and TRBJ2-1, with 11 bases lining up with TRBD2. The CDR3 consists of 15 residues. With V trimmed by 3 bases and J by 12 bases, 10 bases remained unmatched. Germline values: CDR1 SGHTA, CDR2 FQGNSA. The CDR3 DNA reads TGTGCCAGCAGCTTCCTTAGCGGGGGGGCCGATGTGCAGTTCTTC. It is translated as CASSFLSGGADVQFF.

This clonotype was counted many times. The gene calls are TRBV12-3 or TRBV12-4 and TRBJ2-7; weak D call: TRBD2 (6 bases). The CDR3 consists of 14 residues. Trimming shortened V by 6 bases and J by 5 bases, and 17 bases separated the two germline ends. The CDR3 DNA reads TGTGCCAGCAGGGGGGACTCCGGGAAGGACGAGCAGTACTTC. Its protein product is CASRGDSGKDEQYF.

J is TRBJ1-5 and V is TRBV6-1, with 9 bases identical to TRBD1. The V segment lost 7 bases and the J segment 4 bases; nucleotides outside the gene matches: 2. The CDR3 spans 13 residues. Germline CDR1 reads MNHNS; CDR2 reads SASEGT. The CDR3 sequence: CASTGQGNQPQHF. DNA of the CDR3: TGTGCCAGCACGGGACAGGGAAATCAGCCCCAGCATTTT.

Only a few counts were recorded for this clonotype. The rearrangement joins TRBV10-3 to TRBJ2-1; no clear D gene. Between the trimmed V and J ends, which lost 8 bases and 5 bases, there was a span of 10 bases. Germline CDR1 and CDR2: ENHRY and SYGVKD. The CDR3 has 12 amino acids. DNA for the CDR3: TGTGCCATCGAAATAGGAGACAATGAGCAGTTCTTC. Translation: CAIEIGDNEQFF.

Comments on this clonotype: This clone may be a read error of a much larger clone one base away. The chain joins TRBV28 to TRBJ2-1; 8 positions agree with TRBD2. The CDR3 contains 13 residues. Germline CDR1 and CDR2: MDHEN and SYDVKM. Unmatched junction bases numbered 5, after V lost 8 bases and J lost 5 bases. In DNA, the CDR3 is TGTGCCAGCGTCAGCGGGAGTAACAATGAGCAGTTCTTC. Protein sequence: CASVSGSNNEQFF.

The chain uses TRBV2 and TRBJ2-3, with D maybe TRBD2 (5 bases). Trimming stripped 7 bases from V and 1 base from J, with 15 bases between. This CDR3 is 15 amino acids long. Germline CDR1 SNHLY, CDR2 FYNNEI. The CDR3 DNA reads TGTGCCAGCACCGCGAGGGCCAGCCGCACAGATACGCAGTATTTT. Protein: CASTARASRTDTQYF.

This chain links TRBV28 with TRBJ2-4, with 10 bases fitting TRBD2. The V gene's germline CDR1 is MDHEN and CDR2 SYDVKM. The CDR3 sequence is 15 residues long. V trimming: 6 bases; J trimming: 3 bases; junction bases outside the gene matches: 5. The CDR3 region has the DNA TGTGCCAGCAGAGCTAGCGGGGGCAGCAAAAACATTCAGTACTTC. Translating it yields CASRASGGSKNIQYF.

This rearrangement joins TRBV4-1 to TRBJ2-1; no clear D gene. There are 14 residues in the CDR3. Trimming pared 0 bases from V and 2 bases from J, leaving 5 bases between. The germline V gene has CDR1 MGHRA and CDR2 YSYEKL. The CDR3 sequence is CASSQETPYNEQFF. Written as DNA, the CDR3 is TGCGCCAGCAGCCAAGAGACCCCCTACAATGAGCAGTTCTTC.

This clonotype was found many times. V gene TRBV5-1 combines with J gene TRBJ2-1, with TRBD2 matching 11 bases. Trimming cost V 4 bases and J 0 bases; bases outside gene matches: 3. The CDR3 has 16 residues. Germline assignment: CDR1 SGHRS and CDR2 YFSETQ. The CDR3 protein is CASSTTSGSSYNEQFF. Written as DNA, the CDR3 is TGCGCCAGCAGCACTACTAGCGGGAGCTCCTACAATGAGCAGTTCTTC.

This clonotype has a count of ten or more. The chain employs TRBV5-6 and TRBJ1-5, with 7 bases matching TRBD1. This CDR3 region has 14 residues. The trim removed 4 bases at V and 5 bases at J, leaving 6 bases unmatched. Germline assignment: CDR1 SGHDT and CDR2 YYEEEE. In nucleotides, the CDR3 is TGTGCCAGCAGCCCAGGGGGGGCTGATCAGCCCCAGCATTTT. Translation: CASSPGGADQPQHF.

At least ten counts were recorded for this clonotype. The CDR3 loop reads CASGLFLGRTNEKLFF. The CDR3, as DNA: TGTGCTAGTGGTTTGTTCCTCGGCCGGACGAATGAAAAACTGTTTTTT. The chain uses TRBV12-5 and TRBJ1-4; D not resolved. From germline, CDR1 is LGHNT and CDR2 FRNRAP. This CDR3 spans 16 amino acids. V was trimmed by 2 bases and J by 5 bases, leaving 15 bases between them.

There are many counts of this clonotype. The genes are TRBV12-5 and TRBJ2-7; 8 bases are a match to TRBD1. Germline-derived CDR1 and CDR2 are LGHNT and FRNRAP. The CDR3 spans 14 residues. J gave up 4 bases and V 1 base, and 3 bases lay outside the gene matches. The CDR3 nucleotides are TGTGCTAGTGGTTTGGGGACAGGGAAATACGAGCAGTACTTC. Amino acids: CASGLGTGKYEQYF.

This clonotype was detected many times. In DNA, the CDR3 is TGCGCCAGCAGCCAGCGGGCTAGCGGGGTGTCCTACGAGCAGTACTTC. Translating it yields CASSQRASGVSYEQYF. The V call is TRBV4-1, the J call TRBJ2-7; 9 bases line up with TRBD2. The junction had 7 bases not matched to a gene; V was cut back by 3 bases and J by 1 base. CDR1 is MGHRA and CDR2 is YSYEKL in the germline V gene. This CDR3 comprises 16 residues.

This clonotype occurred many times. CDR3: CSARDPDRNTEAFF. The CDR3 nucleotides read TGCAGTGCTAGGGATCCCGACAGAAACACTGAAGCTTTCTTT. This sequence joins TRBV20-1 and TRBJ1-1; D may be TRBD1 (5 bases). The ends were cut back, 3 bases at V and 2 bases at J, with 13 bases in the middle. The CDR3 sequence is 14 residues long. The germline CDR1 and CDR2 sequences are DFQATT and SNEGSKA (reference sequence).

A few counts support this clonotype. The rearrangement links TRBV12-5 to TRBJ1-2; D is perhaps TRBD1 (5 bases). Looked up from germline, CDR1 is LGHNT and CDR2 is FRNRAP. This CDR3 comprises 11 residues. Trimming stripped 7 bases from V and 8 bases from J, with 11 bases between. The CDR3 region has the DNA TGTGCTAGTGCACGCGGGGGGGGCTACACCTTC. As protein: CASARGGGYTF.

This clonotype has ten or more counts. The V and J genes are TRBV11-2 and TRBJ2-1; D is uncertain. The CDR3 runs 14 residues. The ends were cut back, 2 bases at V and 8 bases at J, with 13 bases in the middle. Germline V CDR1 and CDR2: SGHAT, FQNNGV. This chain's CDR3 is CASSLNGPDDEQFF. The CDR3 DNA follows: TGTGCCAGCAGCTTAAATGGGCCGGACGATGAGCAGTTCTTC.

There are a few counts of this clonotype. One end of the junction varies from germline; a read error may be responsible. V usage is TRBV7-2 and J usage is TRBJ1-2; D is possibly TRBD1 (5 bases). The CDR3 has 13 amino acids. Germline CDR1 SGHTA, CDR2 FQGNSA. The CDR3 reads CANSFRVGYGYTF. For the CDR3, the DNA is TGTGCCAACAGCTTCAGGGTAGGGTATGGCTACACCTTC. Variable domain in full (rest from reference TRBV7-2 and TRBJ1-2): GAGVSQSPSNKVTEKGKDVELRCDPISGHTALYWYRQSLGQGLEFLIYFQGNSAPDKSGLPSDRFSAERTGGSVSTLTIQRTQQEDSAVYLCANSFRVGYGYTFGSGTRLTVV.

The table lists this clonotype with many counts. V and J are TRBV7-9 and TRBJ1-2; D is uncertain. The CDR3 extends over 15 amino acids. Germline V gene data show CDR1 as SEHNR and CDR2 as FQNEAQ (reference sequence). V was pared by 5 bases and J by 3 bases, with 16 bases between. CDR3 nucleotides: TGTGCCAGCAGCGCCGGGCAGAATCCCCACTATGGCTACACCTTC. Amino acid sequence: CASSAGQNPHYGYTF.

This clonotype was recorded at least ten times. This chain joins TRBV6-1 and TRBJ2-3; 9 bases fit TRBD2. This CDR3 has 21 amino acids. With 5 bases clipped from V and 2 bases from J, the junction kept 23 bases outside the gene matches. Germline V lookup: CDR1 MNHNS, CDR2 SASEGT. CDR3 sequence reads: CASSPTIASGARNRNTDTQYF. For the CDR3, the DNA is TGTGCCAGCAGTCCCACCATTGCTAGCGGGGCTCGAAATCGTAACACAGATACGCAGTATTTT.

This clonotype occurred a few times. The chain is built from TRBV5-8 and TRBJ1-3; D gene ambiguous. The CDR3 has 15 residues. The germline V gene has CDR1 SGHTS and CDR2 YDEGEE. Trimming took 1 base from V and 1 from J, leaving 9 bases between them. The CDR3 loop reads CASSLSLPSGNTIYF. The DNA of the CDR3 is TGTGCCAGCAGCTTGTCGCTACCGTCTGGAAACACCATATATTTT.

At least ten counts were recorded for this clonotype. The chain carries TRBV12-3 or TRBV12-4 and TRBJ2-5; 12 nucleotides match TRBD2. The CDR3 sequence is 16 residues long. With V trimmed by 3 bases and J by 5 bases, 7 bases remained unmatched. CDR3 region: CASSFASGRASETQYF. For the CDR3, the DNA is TGTGCCAGCAGTTTCGCTAGCGGGAGGGCCTCGGAGACCCAGTACTTC.

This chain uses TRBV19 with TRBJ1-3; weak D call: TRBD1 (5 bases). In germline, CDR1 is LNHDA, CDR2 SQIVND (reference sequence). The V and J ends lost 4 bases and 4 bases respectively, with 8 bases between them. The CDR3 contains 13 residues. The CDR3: CASSTTAGNTIYF. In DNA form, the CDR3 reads TGTGCCAGTAGTACGACAGCCGGAAACACCATATATTTT.